The T cell receptor (beta chain) under discussion was sequenced for a study of response to subunit inactivated influenza vaccine. The study's findings and limits: New T cells are recruited in small numbers by each seasonal influenza vaccination, according to the authors' suggestion.

As to this clonotype: The antigen remains unidentified.

Each CDR3 protein is one row after TCRdb ran MiXCR on the RT-PCR reads. In the table there are roughly 700,000 distinct CDR3 sequences, about 15% of which are singletons. Germline lookup yields CDR1 MNHEY and CDR2 SVGEGT. The V and J ends lost 2 bases and 5 bases respectively, with 12 bases between them. CDR3 size: 14 residues. Sequencing used PBMCs from blood, obtained roughly 2 weeks before vaccination. The rearrangement links TRBV6-2 or TRBV6-3 to TRBJ2-5; D call uncertain. The TCR originated in a man aged 50-60 years who received an inactivated influenza vaccine. The CDR3 here is CASSYGQVTETQYF. The CDR3 DNA follows: TGTGCCAGCAGTTACGGTCAGGTAACGGAGACCCAGTACTTC.